This paragraph reports one T cell receptor beta chain. Its specificity is unknown. The data are from a study of PD-1 blockade in classical Hodgkin lymphoma. Overall study: Patients received nivolumab 3 mg/kg intravenously every 2 weeks. Study-wide results and caveats: Repertoire difference causes, possibly disease activity or prior therapy, remain undefined. At C4D1, TCR diversity had climbed significantly for CD4+ cells, though not for CD8+ cells.

Germline assignment: CDR1 KGHSH and CDR2 LQKENI. The CDR3 loop spans 17 amino acids. J lost 1 base, V lost 0 bases, and 3 bases had no gene match. All patients relapsed after autologous stem cell transplantation, and brentuximab vedotin exposure varied. Data came from immunoSEQ multiplex PCR; TCRdb stores just in-frame clones and leaves some out. The sample consists of tens of thousands of clones, 85% to 90% of them appearing once. The TCR comes from a human donor with classical Hodgkin lymphoma. This material consisted of peripheral blood mononuclear cells (PBMCs), taken at baseline. The chain recombines TRBV18 with TRBJ2-6, with 7 bases matching TRBD1. In DNA form, the CDR3 reads TGTGCCAGCTCACCACCGGCAGGGGGTTCTGGGGCCAACGTCCTGACTTTC. Translated, it gives CASSPPAGGSGANVLTF.